This T cell receptor beta chain was sequenced in a study of T cell responses to AZD1222 COVID-19 vaccine. Overall study context: Analysis merged second doses at about 4 or about 12 weeks.

In germline, CDR1 is SGHNT, CDR2 YENEEA. V lost 1 base to trimming and J lost 7 bases, with 8 bases between them. This CDR3 is 13 amino acids long. Clones were read by immunoSEQ multiplex PCR, and TCRdb kept only the in-frame ones, dropping some. The table lists some 130,000 clones, about 93% of them singletons. Study conclusions and caveats: Receipt of two AZD1222 doses was followed by a rise in Spike-specific TCR breadth and depth. Distributed over spike, vaccine-associated CD4 TCRs predominated at 160-218 and 743-854.

Concerning this clone itself: Its target is unknown.

This sequence was found in an adult in good health. V is TRBV11-3 and J is TRBJ2-1; possible D gene TRBD1, 6 bases. The input for sequencing was peripheral blood, taken on day 0 of AZD1222 vaccination. CDR3 sequence: CASSLVRGNEQFF. CDR3 DNA sequence: TGTGCCAGCAGCTTAGTAAGGGGGAATGAGCAGTTCTTC. The full variable domain, in which reference TRBV11-3 and TRBJ2-1 provide the parts outside the CDR3, is EAGVVQSPRYKIIEKKQPVAFWCNPISGHNTLYWYLQNLGQGPELLIRYENEEAVDDSQLPKDRFSAERLKGVDSTLKIQPAELGDSAVYLCASSLVRGNEQFFGPGTRLTVL.